This section outlines one T cell receptor (beta chain) sequence together with its context. The antigen is not known. Germline loops: CDR1 MNHNS, CDR2 SASEGT. The CDR3 consists of 20 residues. Germline trimming cut 1 base from V and 3 bases from J; bases unmatched to any gene: 16. The entry originates in a study of cytomegalovirus exposure and HLA in healthy donors. Vbeta (60) and Jbeta (13) primers were used in the PCR. In the original processing: Counted up in a later analysis, unique TCR beta chains came to 60 million to 95 million, with about 9.9 million shared. Assay: immunoSEQ multiplex PCR; the TCRdb copy retains only in-frame clones and omits some. The V and J calls and the clone size are those of that table, but D and trimming were determined from the DNA. The top ten hold around 5.7% of the sample, which has about 180,000 clones, less than 85% seen once. Study results and limitations: For presence/absence analyses, sequencing depth was assumed to be roughly uniform across donors. Analysis performed later found 15,000 or so TCR beta sequences associated with HLA alleles at 0.05 false discovery rate.

This clonotype was sampled from a man aged 35 to 55 in good health and CMV-seronegative. The sequencing sample was made of PBMCs. V usage is TRBV6-1 and J usage is TRBJ2-7; TRBD2 matches at 12 bases. This CDR3 is CASSEVPRLAGEGNSYEQYF. The CDR3 DNA reads as TGTGCCAGCAGTGAAGTTCCGCGACTAGCGGGAGAGGGTAACAGCTACGAGCAGTACTTC.